What follows is one T cell receptor (beta chain) and its context. Its antigen is not yet known. This entry belongs to a study of monozygotic twins with inflammatory bowel disease (dated by TCRdb to the late 2010s). For the wider study: The complete study included around 30 monozygotic twin pairs: 19 IBD-discordant Danish pairs and nine German pairs, of which four were IBD-concordant and five were IBD-discordant. Within discordant pairs, disease-associated traits were sought mainly by comparing IBD patients with their genetically identical healthy co-twins. Each individual had, on average, about 151 000 unique TCRalpha sequences and 181 000 unique TCRbeta sequences available for analysis. Points the paper makes about the study in general: Because patients received different immunosuppressive treatments, the repertoires may have picked up extra background noise and variability between individuals. Concordant and discordant twins showed no difference in repertoire similarity, possibly because of limited statistical power. Measured by the inverse Simpson index, TCRbeta repertoire diversity was lower in IBD patients than in their healthy co-twins. The results gave no support for a single strong signal or clonotype linked to IBD. Different T cell subtypes could not be distinguished in the analysis. Compared with healthy twins, IBD patients had fewer clonotypes in common with other individuals, a difference most pronounced in patients showing signs of disease activity.

The protocol used for the library was 5' RACE. The input for every TCR library was around 3.5 ug of total RNA. For each sample, cDNA synthesis was carried out in eight separate reactions using SMARTScribe reverse transcriptase. During cDNA synthesis, unique molecular identifiers containing a 6-nucleotide sample barcode were introduced by template switching. Two nested PCRs of roughly 15 and 9 cycles amplified the TCRalpha and TCRbeta cDNA, and bead purification followed each PCR. Before amplification, the cDNA was treated with uracil DNA-glycosylase and purified using the QIAquick PCR purification kit. The second PCR added Illumina TruSeq-compatible adapters along with sample-specific barcodes. Library quality and concentration were checked on TapeStation and Qubit, and libraries were pooled at approximately 5 ng each. Sequencing of pooled libraries was carried out on an Illumina HiSeq2500 single-index Rapid Run using 2 x 100 bp reads and custom sequencing primers. As for how the authors treated the data: UMI-based consensus assembly with MiGEC version 1.2.6 was used to correct PCR and sequencing errors. MiXCR version 2.1.1 was used for V(D)J alignment, clonotype assembly and CDR3 extraction. To normalise gene usage, clonotype sharing and MAIT/NKT TCR abundance, the top 1000, 10 000 and 20 000 clonotypes in each sample were analysed. Diversity was computed as the inverse Simpson index with the vegan R package after downsampling to 27 000 UMIs. Paired Mann-Whitney U tests on discordant twin pairs were used, with Benjamini-Hochberg multiple-testing correction. With the reads reprocessed by TCRdb, a single entry stands for each CDR3 protein sequence and no DNA is reported. Here the V and J calls rest on TCRdb's processing, not on the authors' analysis. The record for this sample contains fewer than 200,000 distinct CDR3 sequences. Together, the top ten hold 2.4% of the sample.

From each donor, a roughly 2.7 ml peripheral blood sample was collected into PAXgene tubes and kept at -80 degrees C. Total RNA was isolated from whole blood with the PAXgene blood miRNA kit on an automated QIAcube, without T cell sorting. Peripheral blood from monozygotic twin pairs, either concordant or discordant for inflammatory bowel disease, underwent deep TCRalpha and TCRbeta repertoire profiling that used unique molecular barcoding. Smoking habits were recorded for all twin pairs, and individuals were classified as current, former or never smokers. The CDR3 spans 13 residues, from the cysteine through the phenylalanine. DNA for this receptor is not on file.

This sequence uses TRBV12-3 or TRBV12-4 and TRBJ2-1. This clonotype was sampled from a human donor with ulcerative colitis or Crohn's disease, or a healthy co-twin of an affected twin (not recorded which). The sequencing input was blood. The CDR3 amino acid sequence is: CASSFLQDNEQFF.